Following are 13 T cell receptor beta chains from one sample sequenced in a study of vaccination and CD4 T cells after COVID-19. The treatment was: roughly 11-day PBMC culture with coronavirus spike peptide pools or control peptides (ViraFEST assay). Cultured CD4+ T-cell DNA underwent Oncomine TCR Beta short-read sequencing. In TCRdb, the PCR reads were re-called with MiXCR into one record per CDR3 protein. The sample holds 15,000 to 20,000 distinct CDR3 sequences, about 56% seen once. These receptors' targets are unknown. Sequencing used CD4+ T cells from blood, cultured in vitro, obtained before SARS-CoV-2 vaccination. The receptors shown here come from a human donor who had recovered from COVID-19.

The chain recombines TRBV7-9 with TRBJ1-1; maybe TRBD1 (5 bases). V was pared by 2 bases and J by 7 bases, with 11 bases between. Germline assignment: CDR1 SEHNR and CDR2 FQNEAQ (reference sequence). The CDR3 runs to 13 residues. Here the CDR3 DNA reads TGTGCCAGCAGCTTAAATCGGGGCTTTGAAGCTTTCTTT. Translated, it gives CASSLNRGFEAFF.

This clonotype came up once. The chain recombines TRBV12-3 or TRBV12-4 with TRBJ1-1; D possibly corresponds to TRBD1 (6 bases). The CDR3 runs 13 residues. Trimming left V 5 bases short and J 4 bases short, with 11 bases between. The CDR3 bases are TGTGCCAGCAGTCGGGACACCTTCACTGAAGCTTTCTTT. It translates to CASSRDTFTEAFF.

This clonotype was picked up a small number of times. The chain links TRBV7-9 to TRBJ2-2; 9 bases align to TRBD2. Germline V CDR1 and CDR2: SEHNR, FQNEAQ (reference sequence). Trimming removed 5 bases from V and 0 bases from J; junction bases left unmatched: 7. The CDR3 runs to 17 residues. The chain's CDR3 is CASSRSSGGSNTGELFF. The CDR3 DNA reads as TGTGCCAGCAGCCGGAGTAGCGGGGGCTCGAACACCGGGGAGCTGTTTTTT.

V is TRBV11-3 and J is TRBJ2-5; possibly TRBD1 for D (6 bases). The germline gives CDR1 SGHNT, CDR2 YENEEA. V lost 5 bases, J lost 5 bases, and 12 bases lay in between. The CDR3 totals 13 residues. CDR3 region: CASSGGQWETQYF. The CDR3 DNA reads as TGTGCCAGCAGCGGGGGACAATGGGAGACCCAGTACTTC.

The V and J genes are TRBV6-1 and TRBJ1-2; TRBD1 aligns across 7 bases. CDR1 and CDR2 from the germline V gene are MNHNS and SASEGT. J was trimmed by 0 bases and V by 7 bases; bases with no gene match: 11. CDR3 length: 16 residues. CDR3 bases: TGTGCCAGCATACAGGGGACCTTGTTAGCTAACTATGGCTACACCTTC. It specifies CASIQGTLLANYGYTF.

This chain connects TRBV21-1 to TRBJ1-1; the DNA was not used to check the table's D call, TRBD1. TRBV21-1 is a known pseudogene. The CDR3 totals 14 residues. The CDR3 loop is CASSTWDRRAEAFF. The CDR3 DNA sequence: TGTGCCAGCAGCACCTGGGACAGAAGGGCTGAAGCTTTCTTT.

This clonotype was recorded a few times. The V and J genes are TRBV6-1 and TRBJ2-2; perhaps TRBD2 as D (6 bases). Germline CDR1 MNHNS, CDR2 SASEGT. The V end lost 7 bases, the J end lost 5 bases, and 14 bases lay between the germline ends. This CDR3 spans 14 amino acids. CDR3 amino acids: CASNPGVQTGELFF. The CDR3 DNA is TGTGCCAGCAATCCGGGGGTCCAGACCGGGGAGCTGTTTTTT.

The CDR3 reads CASSDTQVSPLHF. The CDR3 DNA follows: TGTGCCAGCAGTGATACCCAGGTCTCACCCCTCCACTTT. This chain uses TRBV2 with TRBJ1-6, with D unresolved. The CDR3 covers 13 residues. V shed 3 bases and J shed 10 bases, with 10 bases lying between them. From germline, CDR1 is SNHLY and CDR2 FYNNEI.

The chain is built from TRBV19 and TRBJ1-5; D possibly corresponds to TRBD1 (5 bases). Deletions cut 6 bases from V and 0 bases from J, with 9 bases between. Germline V gene lookup returns CDR1 LNHDA and CDR2 SQIVND (reference sequence). This CDR3 region has 14 residues. CDR3 sequence reads: CASRWGDSNQPQHF. Written as DNA, the CDR3 is TGTGCCAGTAGGTGGGGGGATAGCAATCAGCCCCAGCATTTT.

A few counts support this clonotype. The chain has TRBV2 and TRBJ2-7; D gene uncertain. Germline V gene data show CDR1 as SNHLY and CDR2 as FYNNEI. The CDR3 contains 11 residues. Trimming stripped 5 bases from V and 1 base from J, with 3 bases between. CDR3 coding DNA: TGTGCCAGCAGTTCGTCCTACGAGCAGTACTTC. This encodes CASSSSYEQYF.

The chain has TRBV6-1 and TRBJ1-1, with 7 bases lining up with TRBD1. Germline V lookup: CDR1 MNHNS, CDR2 SASEGT. After removal of 8 bases from V and 0 bases from J, the junction contained 12 bases not matched to a gene. The CDR3 contains 16 residues. CDR3 in DNA: TGTGCCAGCTTAGGTACCCGGGGACAGCTGAACACTGAAGCTTTCTTT. Its protein is CASLGTRGQLNTEAFF.

V and J are TRBV6-1 and TRBJ1-5; no reliable D call. Germline V lookup: CDR1 MNHNS, CDR2 SASEGT. Trimming removed 3 bases from V and 3 bases from J, with 9 bases in between. This CDR3 contains 14 residues. CDR3 in amino acids: CASSESGLNQPQHF. The CDR3 DNA sequence: TGTGCCAGCAGTGAGTCAGGCCTCAATCAGCCCCAGCATTTT.

The chain has TRBV7-6 and TRBJ2-5; D perhaps matches TRBD2 (6 bases). Trimming cost V 10 bases and J 0 bases, with 18 bases left between them. The CDR3 is 15 residues long. Germline CDR1 and CDR2: SGHVS and FNYEAQ. The CDR3 region is CATTQTGTYQETQYF. Written as DNA, the CDR3 is TGTGCCACCACACAGACGGGGACTTACCAAGAGACCCAGTACTTC.